The 3 T cell receptor beta chains listed next were all sequenced from one sample in a study of T cell repertoires in cytomegalovirus infection. TCRdb re-analysed the reads in MiXCR, keeping a single row per CDR3 protein. The data hold almost 500,000 distinct CDR3 sequences, with around 10% observed a single time. Sequenced: PBMCs. These receptors all come from a human donor in good health (CMV status not recorded). Some clones in this sample may be carry-over from other donors' samples.

In this sample, this clonotype turned up many times. The CDR3 coding sequence is TGTGCCAGCAGCCAGATAAGCACTGAAGCTTTCTTT. Translating gives CASSQISTEAFF. The chain recombines TRBV7-9 with TRBJ1-1; no clear D. V was pared by 5 bases and J by 4 bases, with 8 bases between. CDR1 and CDR2 from the germline V gene are SEHNR and FQNEAQ (reference sequence). There are 12 residues in the CDR3. Looking up the rest from reference TRBV7-9 and TRBJ1-1 gives the full variable domain: DTGVSQNPRHKITKRGQNVTFRCDPISEHNRLYWYRQTLGQGPEFLTYFQNEAQLEKSRLLSDRFSAERPKGSFSTLEIQRTEQGDSAMYLCASSQISTEAFFGQGTRLTVV.

The gene calls are TRBV29-1 and TRBJ2-1, with TRBD2 identical over 8 bases. J lost 6 bases, V lost 3 bases, and 7 bases had no gene match. Germline V gene sequence: CDR1 SQVTM, CDR2 ANQGSEA. The CDR3 loop spans 14 amino acids. CDR3 protein: CSVEGTRPGNEQFF. For the CDR3, the DNA is TGCAGCGTTGAGGGGACTAGACCCGGCAATGAGCAGTTCTTC.

This clonotype was counted a few times. This chain uses TRBV20-1 with TRBJ2-3; D remains unclear. The CDR3 loop spans 11 amino acids. V was cut by 2 bases and J by 6 bases, with 6 bases left in between. Germline CDR1 and CDR2: DFQATT and SNEGSKA (reference sequence). DNA for the CDR3: TGCAGTGCTAGAATCCAGGATACGCAGTATTTT. Amino acid sequence: CSARIQDTQYF.